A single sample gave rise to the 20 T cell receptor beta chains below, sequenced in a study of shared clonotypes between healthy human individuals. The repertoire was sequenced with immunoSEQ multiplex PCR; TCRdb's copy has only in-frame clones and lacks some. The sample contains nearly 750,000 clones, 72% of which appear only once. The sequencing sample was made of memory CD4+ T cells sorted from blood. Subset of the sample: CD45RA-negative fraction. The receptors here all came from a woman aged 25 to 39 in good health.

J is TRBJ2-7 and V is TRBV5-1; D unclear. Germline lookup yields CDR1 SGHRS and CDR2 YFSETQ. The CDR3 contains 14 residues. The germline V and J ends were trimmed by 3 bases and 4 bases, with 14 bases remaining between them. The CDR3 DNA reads TGCGCCAGCAGCTCGGTACCCCCGGCTTACGAGCAGTACTTC. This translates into CASSSVPPAYEQYF. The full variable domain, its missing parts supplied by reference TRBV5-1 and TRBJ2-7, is KAGVTQTPRYLIKTRGQQVTLSCSPISGHRSVSWYQQTPGQGLQFLFEYFSETQRNKGNFPGRFSGRQFSNSRSEMNVSTLELGDSALYLCASSSVPPAYEQYFGPGTRLTVT.

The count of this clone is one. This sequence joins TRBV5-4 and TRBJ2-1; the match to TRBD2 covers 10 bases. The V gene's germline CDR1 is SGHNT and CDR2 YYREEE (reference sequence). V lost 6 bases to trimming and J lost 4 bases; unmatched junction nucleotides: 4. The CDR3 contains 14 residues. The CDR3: CASKVSGRYNEQFF. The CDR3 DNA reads TGTGCCAGCAAGGTTAGCGGGAGGTACAATGAGCAGTTCTTC. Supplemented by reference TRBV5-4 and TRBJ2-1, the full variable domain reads ETGVTQSPTHLIKTRGQQVTLRCSSQSGHNTVSWYQQALGQGPQFIFQYYREEENGRGNFPPRFSGLQFPNYSSELNVNALELDDSALYLCASKVSGRYNEQFFGPGTRLTVL.

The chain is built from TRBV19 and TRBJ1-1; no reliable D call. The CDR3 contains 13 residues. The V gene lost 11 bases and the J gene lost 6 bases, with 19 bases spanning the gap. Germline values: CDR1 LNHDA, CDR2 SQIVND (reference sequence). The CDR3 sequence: CAVTSWAGSEAFF. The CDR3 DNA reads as TGTGCCGTTACTTCTTGGGCCGGGTCTGAAGCTTTCTTT.

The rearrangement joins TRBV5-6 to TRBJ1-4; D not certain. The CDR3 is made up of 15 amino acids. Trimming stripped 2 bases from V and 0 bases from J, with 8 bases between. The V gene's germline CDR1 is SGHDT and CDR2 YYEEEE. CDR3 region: CASSFLGSTNEKLFF. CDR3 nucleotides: TGTGCCAGCAGCTTCCTCGGGTCAACTAATGAAAAACTGTTTTTT. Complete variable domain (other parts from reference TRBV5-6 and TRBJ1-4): DAGVTQSPTHLIKTRGQQVTLRCSPKSGHDTVSWYQQALGQGPQFIFQYYEEEERQRGNFPDRFSGHQFPNYSSELNVNALLLGDSALYLCASSFLGSTNEKLFFGSGTQLSVL.

The CDR3 loop reads CASSQDYIGRLDTQYF. The CDR3 region has the DNA TGTGCCAGCAGCCAAGACTATATTGGCAGGCTGGATACGCAGTATTTT. The rearrangement uses TRBV4-2 and TRBJ2-3; no reliable D call. This CDR3 has 16 amino acids. The ends were cut back, 0 bases at V and 6 bases at J, with 16 bases in the middle. Looked up from germline, CDR1 is LGHNA and CDR2 is YNFKEQ.

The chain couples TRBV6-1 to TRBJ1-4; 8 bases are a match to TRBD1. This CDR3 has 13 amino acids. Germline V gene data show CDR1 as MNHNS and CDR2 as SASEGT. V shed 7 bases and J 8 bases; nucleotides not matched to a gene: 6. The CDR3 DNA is TGTGCCAGCATTGGGACAGGAGGCGAAAAACTGTTTTTT. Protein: CASIGTGGEKLFF.

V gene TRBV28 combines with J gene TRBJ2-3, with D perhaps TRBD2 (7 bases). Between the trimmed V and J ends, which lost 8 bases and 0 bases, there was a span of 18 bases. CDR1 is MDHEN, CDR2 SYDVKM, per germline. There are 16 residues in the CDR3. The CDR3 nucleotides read TGTGCCAGCTGGCGGGGGCGGATGTTAAGCACAGATACGCAGTATTTT. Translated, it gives CASWRGRMLSTDTQYF.

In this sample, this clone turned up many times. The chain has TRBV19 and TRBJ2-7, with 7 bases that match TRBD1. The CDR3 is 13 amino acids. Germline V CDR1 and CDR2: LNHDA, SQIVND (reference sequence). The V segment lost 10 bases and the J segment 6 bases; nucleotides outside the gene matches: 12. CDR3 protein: CATATGSYSEQYF. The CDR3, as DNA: TGTGCCACCGCGACAGGGTCGTATAGCGAGCAGTACTTC.

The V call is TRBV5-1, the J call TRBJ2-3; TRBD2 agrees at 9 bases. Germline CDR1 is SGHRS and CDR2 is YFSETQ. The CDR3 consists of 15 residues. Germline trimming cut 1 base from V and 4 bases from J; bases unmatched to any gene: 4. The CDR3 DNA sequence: TGCGCCAGCAGCTTGTGGGCGGGAGGGTCAGATACGCAGTATTTT. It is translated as CASSLWAGGSDTQYF.

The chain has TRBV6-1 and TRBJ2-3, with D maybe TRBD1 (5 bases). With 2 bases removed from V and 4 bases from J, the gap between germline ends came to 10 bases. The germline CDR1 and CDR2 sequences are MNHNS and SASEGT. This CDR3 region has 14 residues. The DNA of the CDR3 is TGTGCCAGCAGTGAATTACTCAGGGCAGATACGCAGTATTTT. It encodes CASSELLRADTQYF.

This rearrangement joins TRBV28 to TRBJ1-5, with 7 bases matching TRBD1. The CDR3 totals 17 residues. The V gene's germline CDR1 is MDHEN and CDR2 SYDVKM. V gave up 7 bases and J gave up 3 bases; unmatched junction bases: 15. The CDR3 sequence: CASTRIRRDSSNQPQHF. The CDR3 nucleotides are TGTGCCAGCACCAGAATAAGACGGGACAGCTCCAATCAGCCCCAGCATTTT.

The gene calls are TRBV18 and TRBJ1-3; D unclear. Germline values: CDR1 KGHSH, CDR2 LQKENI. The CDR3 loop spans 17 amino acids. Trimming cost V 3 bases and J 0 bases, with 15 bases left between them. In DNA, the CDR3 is TGTGCCAGCTCACCCTTTTTGCCCGGAAGCTCTGGAAACACCATATATTTT. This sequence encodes CASSPFLPGSSGNTIYF.

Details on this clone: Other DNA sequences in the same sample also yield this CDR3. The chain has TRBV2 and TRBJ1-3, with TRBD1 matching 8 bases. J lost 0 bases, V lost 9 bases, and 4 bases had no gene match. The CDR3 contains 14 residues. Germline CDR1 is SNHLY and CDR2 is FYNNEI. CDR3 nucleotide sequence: TGTGCCAGTAGACAGGGGAACTCTGGAAACACCATATATTTT. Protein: CASRQGNSGNTIYF.

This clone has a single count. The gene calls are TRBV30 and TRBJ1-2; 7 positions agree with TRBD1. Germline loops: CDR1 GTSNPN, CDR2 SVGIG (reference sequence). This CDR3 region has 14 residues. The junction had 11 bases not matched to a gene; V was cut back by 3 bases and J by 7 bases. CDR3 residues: CAWSAGTERFGYTF. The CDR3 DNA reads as TGTGCCTGGAGCGCCGGGACAGAGAGGTTTGGCTACACCTTC.

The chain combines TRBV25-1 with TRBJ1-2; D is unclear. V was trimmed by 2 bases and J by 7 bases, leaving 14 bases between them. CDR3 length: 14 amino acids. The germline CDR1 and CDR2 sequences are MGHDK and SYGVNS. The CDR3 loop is CASSEAMGRIGYTF. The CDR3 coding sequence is TGTGCCAGCAGTGAAGCAATGGGCCGGATTGGCTACACCTTC.

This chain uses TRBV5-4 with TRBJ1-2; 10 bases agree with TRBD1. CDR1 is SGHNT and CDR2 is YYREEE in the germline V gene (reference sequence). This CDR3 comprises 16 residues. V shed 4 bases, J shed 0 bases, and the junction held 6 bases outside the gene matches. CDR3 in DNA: TGTGCCAGCAGCACAAGGGACAGGGGAGCTAACTATGGCTACACCTTC. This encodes CASSTRDRGANYGYTF.

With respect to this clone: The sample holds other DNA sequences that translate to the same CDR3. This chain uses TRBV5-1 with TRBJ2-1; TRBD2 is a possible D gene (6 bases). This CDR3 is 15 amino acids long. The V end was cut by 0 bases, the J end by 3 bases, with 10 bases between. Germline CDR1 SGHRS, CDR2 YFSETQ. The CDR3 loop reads CASSLDSGVYNEQFF. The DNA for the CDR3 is TGCGCCAGCAGCTTGGATTCGGGAGTCTACAATGAGCAGTTCTTC.

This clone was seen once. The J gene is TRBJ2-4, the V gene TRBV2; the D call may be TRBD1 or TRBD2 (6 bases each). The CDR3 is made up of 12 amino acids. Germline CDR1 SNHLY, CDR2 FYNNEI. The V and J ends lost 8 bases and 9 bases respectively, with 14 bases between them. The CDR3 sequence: CASGEGGGIQYF. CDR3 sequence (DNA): TGTGCCAGCGGAGAGGGGGGAGGCATTCAGTACTTC.

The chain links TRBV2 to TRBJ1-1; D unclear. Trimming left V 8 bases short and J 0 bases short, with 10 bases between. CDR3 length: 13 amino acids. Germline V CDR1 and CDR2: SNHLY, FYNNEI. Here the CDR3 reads CASSRGLNTEAFF. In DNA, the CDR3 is TGTGCCAGCTCACGAGGGTTGAACACTGAAGCTTTCTTT.

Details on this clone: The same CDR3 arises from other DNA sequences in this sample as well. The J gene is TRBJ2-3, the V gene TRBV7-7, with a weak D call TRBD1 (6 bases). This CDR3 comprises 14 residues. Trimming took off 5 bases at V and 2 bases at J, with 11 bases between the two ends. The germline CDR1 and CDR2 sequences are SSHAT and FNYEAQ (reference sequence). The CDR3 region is CASSLGGITDTQYF. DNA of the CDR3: TGTGCCAGCAGCCTTGGGGGCATCACAGATACGCAGTATTTT.